These 24 T cell receptor beta chains were sequenced from one sample in a study of monozygotic twins with inflammatory bowel disease. TCRdb reprocessed the 5' RACE reads and keeps a single row for each CDR3 protein, giving no DNA. This sample's table reports about 170,000 distinct CDR3 sequences. Material for sequencing was blood. These receptors all stem from a human donor with ulcerative colitis or Crohn's disease, or a healthy co-twin of an affected twin (not recorded which).

The CDR3 here is CAIRDDRGKDTQYF. The chain recombines TRBV10-3 with TRBJ2-3; TCRdb's D gene call, TRBD1, goes unchecked for lack of DNA. Germline assignment: CDR1 ENHRY and CDR2 SYGVKD. This CDR3 contains 14 residues.

The chain is built from TRBV7-9 and TRBJ2-3; TCRdb outputs TRBD1, but without DNA this stays unchecked. The CDR3 is 15 amino acids. In germline, CDR1 is SEHNR, CDR2 FQNEAQ (reference sequence). CDR3 region: CASSLDRLRTDTQYF.

This chain uses TRBV5-1 with TRBJ2-7; the D call from TCRdb, TRBD2, cannot be confirmed without DNA. The germline V gene encodes CDR1 SGHRS and CDR2 YFSETQ. The CDR3 covers 14 residues. CDR3 sequence: CASSPGAGGYEQYF.

The V call is TRBV11-3, the J call TRBJ2-1; TCRdb's D call of TRBD1 is untestable without DNA. This CDR3 region has 12 residues. CDR1 is SGHNT, CDR2 YENEEA, per germline. The CDR3 here is CASSLGGGEQFF.

The chain is built from TRBV5-1 and TRBJ1-6; TCRdb outputs TRBD1, but without DNA this stays unchecked. Germline CDR1 reads SGHRS; CDR2 reads YFSETQ. The CDR3 is 15 amino acids. CDR3 residues: CASSSSTGGNSPLHF.

CDR3 in amino acids: CASSSGTYTGELFF. The chain carries TRBV28 and TRBJ2-2; TCRdb reports TRBD2, a call that lacks DNA to check it against. The CDR3 sequence is 14 residues long. Germline-derived CDR1 and CDR2 are MDHEN and SYDVKM.

This sequence joins TRBV18 and TRBJ2-7. The CDR3 has 12 amino acids. Germline CDR1 KGHSH, CDR2 LQKENI. The CDR3 region is CASSPTTDEQYF.

This chain links TRBV2 with TRBJ1-1; no DNA is available, so the TRBD1 call from TCRdb remains unchecked. The CDR3 totals 14 residues. The germline CDR1 and CDR2 sequences are SNHLY and FYNNEI. CDR3: CASQPDTQNTEAFF.

The chain recombines TRBV5-1 with TRBJ2-1; TCRdb's assignment of TRBD2 cannot be checked, as there is no DNA. Germline V gives CDR1 SGHRS, CDR2 YFSETQ. The CDR3 consists of 15 residues. CDR3 region: CASSKGLTNFNEQFF. The complete variable domain, with remaining parts taken from reference TRBV5-1 and TRBJ2-1, reads KAGVTQTPRYLIKTRGQQVTLSCSPISGHRSVSWYQQTPGQGLQFLFEYFSETQRNKGNFPGRFSGRQFSNSRSEMNVSTLELGDSALYLCASSKGLTNFNEQFFGPGTRLTVL.

V usage is TRBV5-1 and J usage is TRBJ2-1; TCRdb's D call, TRBD2, is unchecked because there is no DNA. Germline V gene lookup returns CDR1 SGHRS and CDR2 YFSETQ. There are 16 residues in the CDR3. CDR3 sequence: CASSLRPGLAGEEQFF.

The V and J genes are TRBV3-1 and TRBJ1-1; TCRdb picks TRBD1, but there is no DNA to check that call. The CDR3 consists of 13 residues. The V gene's germline CDR1 is LGHDT and CDR2 YNNKEL (reference sequence). The chain's CDR3 is CASSQSRAAEAFF.

The V and J genes are TRBV20-1 and TRBJ2-1. There are 16 residues in the CDR3. CDR1 and CDR2 (germline): DFQATT, SNEGSKA (reference sequence). The CDR3 is CSARDSAKSSYNEQFF.

This chain joins TRBV7-6 and TRBJ2-2; TCRdb picks TRBD2, but there is no DNA to check that call. This CDR3 spans 17 amino acids. The germline V gene has CDR1 SGHVS and CDR2 FNYEAQ. CDR3 sequence: CASSLRVAGVSTGELFF. The full variable domain, in which reference TRBV7-6 and TRBJ2-2 provide the parts outside the CDR3, is GAGVSQSPRYKVTKRGQDVALRCDPISGHVSLYWYRQALGQGPEFLTYFNYEAQQDKSGLPNDRFSAERPEGSISTLTIQRTEQRDSAMYRCASSLRVAGVSTGELFFGEGSRLTVL.

The V gene is TRBV7-3, the J gene TRBJ2-1; the D call from TCRdb, TRBD2, cannot be confirmed without DNA. The CDR3 loop spans 15 amino acids. From germline, CDR1 is SGHTA and CDR2 FQGTGA. CDR3 amino acids: CASTPSGGAGNEQFF.

The genes are TRBV12-3 or TRBV12-4 and TRBJ1-5; the D call from TCRdb, TRBD1, cannot be confirmed without DNA. CDR3 length equals 13 residues. CDR3 region: CASSLPGGQPQHF.

The rearrangement joins TRBV20-1 to TRBJ1-2. This CDR3 is 14 amino acids long. CDR1 is DFQATT and CDR2 is SNEGSKA in the germline V gene (reference sequence). CDR3 in amino acids: CSAEQGSQIYGYTF.

The V and J genes are TRBV5-1 and TRBJ2-2; checking the TCRdb D call of TRBD2 is not possible without DNA. From germline, CDR1 is SGHRS and CDR2 YFSETQ. CDR3 size: 15 residues. The CDR3 is CASSPLAETTGELFF.

The chain links TRBV20-1 to TRBJ2-7; TCRdb gives TRBD1 as the D gene, but with no DNA this cannot be confirmed. Germline CDR1 reads DFQATT; CDR2 reads SNEGSKA (reference sequence). The CDR3 totals 12 residues. The CDR3 here is CSARVPGGEQYF.

The chain is built from TRBV7-2 and TRBJ2-7; TCRdb reports TRBD1, a call that lacks DNA to check it against. The germline gives CDR1 SGHTA, CDR2 FQGNSA. CDR3 length equals 14 residues. The CDR3 loop is CASSLAGGRDEQYF.

The CDR3 reads CASSLAVGWPEGTQYF. The V call is TRBV5-1, the J call TRBJ2-3; the D call of TRBD1 rests on TCRdb alone, since no DNA is present to check it. Germline V gives CDR1 SGHRS, CDR2 YFSETQ. The CDR3 has 16 amino acids.

The chain is built from TRBV28 and TRBJ2-7. Germline assignment: CDR1 MDHEN and CDR2 SYDVKM. CDR3 length: 14 residues. The CDR3: CASSLAGSHYEQYF.

The gene calls are TRBV5-4 and TRBJ2-1. The CDR3 runs 15 residues. The V gene's germline CDR1 is SGHNT and CDR2 YYREEE (reference sequence). The chain's CDR3 is CASSFTASSYNEQFF.

The chain has TRBV7-3 and TRBJ1-6; TCRdb lists TRBD1, though no DNA is available to test this call. Looked up from germline, CDR1 is SGHTA and CDR2 is FQGTGA. CDR3 size: 14 residues. CDR3 loop: CASSTDSPNSPLHF.

This sequence joins TRBV14 and TRBJ1-3; with no DNA, the TCRdb D assignment of TRBD1 cannot be verified. Germline V gene lookup returns CDR1 SGHDN and CDR2 FVKESK. The CDR3 consists of 15 residues. CDR3 in amino acids: CASRPRSASGNTIYF.